Described below is a single TCR beta chain sequence and its context. Antigen specificity is unknown. This specimen comes from a study of CD8+ T cells in alopecia areata. Investigators isolated RNA and reverse transcribed it into cDNA to act as the sequencing template. Sequenced by immunoSEQ multiplex PCR; TCRdb stores in-frame clones only, minus some. Of 190,000 or so clones listed, approximately 60% were seen once; the top ten hold 3% to 3.5%. Study outcomes and limitations: Researchers report lesional scalp, most notably alopecia totalis/universalis, outstripped normal scalp in clonality.

The ends lost 8 bases at V and 2 bases at J; junction bases unmatched: 3. Germline CDR1 SEHNR, CDR2 FQNEAQ (reference sequence). This CDR3 contains 15 residues. Sample treatment: oral pan-JAK inhibitor, 5-10 mg twice daily. This sample comprised CD4+ T cells sorted from blood, obtained at week 4, from a patient treated with tofacitinib. The sequence derives from a human donor with alopecia areata. V gene TRBV7-9 combines with J gene TRBJ2-6; 10 bases map to TRBD1. CDR3: CASRDRGPGANVLTF. The CDR3 DNA sequence: TGTGCCAGCCGGGACAGGGGCCCTGGGGCCAACGTCCTGACTTTC.